Each of the 24 T cell receptor beta chains below was sequenced from the same sample in a study of blood T cells in healthy people across ages. Next came a second PCR, run for about 7 to 12 cycles, which used a sample-barcoded 5' primer along with a J-beta primer mix. TCRdb processed the 5' RACE reads anew with MiXCR; each CDR3 protein has one entry. The sample has over 1,500,000 distinct CDR3 sequences, 30% to 40% seen once. Material: blood. These receptors were collected from a human donor in good health.

The V call is TRBV2, the J call TRBJ1-1, with D uncertain. This CDR3 region has 14 residues. V was pared by 5 bases and J by 1 base, with 11 bases between. The germline CDR1 and CDR2 sequences are SNHLY and FYNNEI. The CDR3 region has the DNA TGTGCCAGCAGTTTTTCCCCCGAGAACACTGAAGCTTTCTTT. This gives the protein CASSFSPENTEAFF.

This clonotype was found a few times. The chain has TRBV3-1 and TRBJ2-1, with D possibly being TRBD1 (6 bases). The V gene lost 8 bases and the J gene lost 1 base, with 15 bases spanning the gap. Germline CDR1 is LGHDT and CDR2 is YNNKEL (reference sequence). CDR3 length equals 15 residues. CDR3 coding DNA: TGTGCCAGCGGAATCCGACAGGTATCCTACAATGAGCAGTTCTTC. Translated, it gives CASGIRQVSYNEQFF.

This clonotype was observed a handful of times. The chain employs TRBV29-1 and TRBJ2-1; D perhaps matches TRBD2 (6 bases). The CDR3 is 13 amino acids. Germline V lookup: CDR1 SQVTM, CDR2 ANQGSEA. Deletions cut 7 bases from V and 11 bases from J, with 21 bases between. The CDR3 DNA sequence: TGCAGCGCAATGGTGCCGACGGGGGATAAGCAGTTCTTC. This sequence encodes CSAMVPTGDKQFF.

The chain links TRBV12-3 or TRBV12-4 to TRBJ2-2, with 10 bases lining up with TRBD1. This CDR3 contains 16 residues. With V trimmed by 5 bases and J by 4 bases, 7 bases remained unmatched. CDR3 sequence (DNA): TGTGCCAGCAGTCCGACAGGGGGCGTGAGCACCGGGGAGCTGTTTTTT. The encoded protein is CASSPTGGVSTGELFF.

The sample holds a few counts of this clonotype. The chain couples TRBV5-1 to TRBJ2-2, with TRBD2 identical over 8 bases. Losses at the gene ends were 2 bases for V and 4 bases for J; bases not matched to a gene: 7. This CDR3 region has 16 residues. Germline V gene data show CDR1 as SGHRS and CDR2 as YFSETQ. The CDR3 DNA follows: TGCGCCAGCAGCTTCCCAGCGGGGGTCGGCACCGGGGAGCTGTTTTTT. The encoded protein is CASSFPAGVGTGELFF.

This clonotype was recorded at least ten times. J is TRBJ2-1 and V is TRBV7-9; no definite D call. V was clipped by 1 base and J by 9 bases, with 4 bases between them. Germline CDR1 SEHNR, CDR2 FQNEAQ (reference sequence). This CDR3 contains 11 residues. As DNA, the CDR3 is TGTGCCAGCAGCTTAGATGGTGAGCAGTTCTTC. Encoded protein: CASSLDGEQFF.

The genes are TRBV11-3 and TRBJ2-7, with D unresolved. The germline CDR1 and CDR2 sequences are SGHNT and YENEEA. The germline V and J ends were trimmed by 7 bases and 6 bases, with 16 bases remaining between them. CDR3 length: 13 amino acids. This CDR3 reads CASTPDKGSEQYF. The DNA of the CDR3 is TGTGCCAGCACCCCCGATAAAGGGTCCGAGCAGTACTTC.

This clonotype appeared a few times. The rearrangement uses TRBV6-5 and TRBJ2-4; TRBD2 aligns across 9 bases. The CDR3 is 15 amino acids. V lost 2 bases to trimming and J lost 13 bases; unmatched junction nucleotides: 12. CDR1 and CDR2 from the germline V gene are MNHEY and SVGAGI. The CDR3 is CASSYLAGPFHEQYF. Here the CDR3 DNA reads TGTGCCAGCAGTTACCTAGCGGGGCCCTTTCATGAGCAGTACTTC.

This clonotype appeared once. V gene TRBV20-1 combines with J gene TRBJ1-6, with 7 bases lining up with TRBD1. Germline loops: CDR1 DFQATT, CDR2 SNEGSKA (reference sequence). The CDR3 spans 14 residues. V trimming: 3 bases; J trimming: 6 bases; junction bases outside the gene matches: 5. CDR3 in amino acids: CSASGQVANSPLHF. For the CDR3, the DNA is TGCAGTGCTAGCGGACAGGTGGCTAATTCACCCCTCCACTTT.

This clonotype was counted at least ten times. The chain combines TRBV7-8 with TRBJ1-2, with D hard to call. The V and J ends lost 2 bases and 1 base respectively, with 11 bases between them. This CDR3 comprises 15 residues. Germline V lookup: CDR1 SGHVS, CDR2 FQNEAQ. The CDR3 bases are TGTGCCAGCAGCTTAAGGGTGGATCTTAACTATGGCTACACCTTC. As protein: CASSLRVDLNYGYTF. Together with reference TRBV7-8 and TRBJ1-2, the CDR3 gives the full variable domain: GAGVSQSPRYKVAKRGQDVALRCDPISGHVSLFWYQQALGQGPEFLTYFQNEAQLDKSGLPSDRFFAERPEGSVSTLKIQRTQQEDSAVYLCASSLRVDLNYGYTFGSGTRLTVV.

The V gene is TRBV4-1, the J gene TRBJ2-5; 7 bases match TRBD1. Gene TRBJ2-7 matches the end of the DNA better, so the J call may be wrong. This CDR3 has 15 amino acids. Germline V lookup: CDR1 MGHRA, CDR2 YSYEKL. CDR3 sequence reads: CASSLHITGADEQYF. Written as DNA, the CDR3 is TGCGCCAGCAGCCTCCATATTACAGGGGCAGACGAGCAGTACTTC.

Remarks on this clonotype: An end of the junction differs from the germline gene, which may be a read error. The chain combines TRBV5-5 with TRBJ2-1; D unresolved. The end of the DNA aligns better with TRBJ2-7, so the J call may be wrong. The germline V gene encodes CDR1 SGHKS and CDR2 YYEKEE (reference sequence). The CDR3 covers 13 residues. CDR3 in DNA: TGTGCCAACAGCTTGTTAGCCTACAATGAGCAGTACTTC. It encodes CANSLLAYNEQYF.

Only a few counts were recorded for this clonotype. The chain combines TRBV7-2 with TRBJ2-5, with 8 bases identical to TRBD2. Trimming removed 11 bases from V and 4 bases from J; junction bases left unmatched: 15. The CDR3 contains 15 residues. The germline CDR1 and CDR2 sequences are SGHTA and FQGNSA. The DNA for the CDR3 is TGTGCCGGATTCGGGGGGGCCGGGGAGGTAGAGACCCAGTACTTC. This encodes CAGFGGAGEVETQYF.

The rearrangement uses TRBV7-2 and TRBJ1-2; D unresolved. Germline CDR1 SGHTA, CDR2 FQGNSA. The CDR3 is made up of 15 amino acids. V was cut by 4 bases and J by 4 bases, with 16 bases left in between. CDR3 residues: CASSSLAGSVYGYTF. The CDR3 nucleotides are TGTGCCAGCAGCTCCCTTGCCGGGTCAGTCTATGGCTACACCTTC.

In its sample, this clonotype was seen a few times. The V call is TRBV7-2, the J call TRBJ1-5, with TRBD1 identical over 8 bases. This CDR3 comprises 14 residues. Germline V gene data show CDR1 as SGHTA and CDR2 as FQGNSA. V dropped 7 bases and J dropped 5; count of bases not matched to a gene: 7. Here the CDR3 reads CASTRAGGDQPQHF. The CDR3 region has the DNA TGTGCCAGCACCCGGGCAGGGGGCGATCAGCCCCAGCATTTT.

This clonotype was counted once. V usage is TRBV30 and J usage is TRBJ1-2; 7 bases map to TRBD1. In germline, CDR1 is GTSNPN, CDR2 SVGIG (reference sequence). Trimming cost V 3 bases and J 12 bases; bases outside gene matches: 10. The CDR3 loop spans 12 amino acids. The chain's CDR3 is CAWSLTGESDTF. CDR3 in DNA: TGTGCCTGGAGCCTAACAGGGGAGTCGGACACCTTC.

This clonotype was seen many times. The chain has TRBV20-1 and TRBJ1-2; D not certain. Germline lookup yields CDR1 DFQATT and CDR2 SNEGSKA (reference sequence). The CDR3 runs to 12 residues. V was cut by 5 bases and J by 1 base, with 8 bases left in between. The DNA of the CDR3 is TGCAGTGCTGTAGACATTAACTATGGCTACACCTTC. Protein product: CSAVDINYGYTF.

Ten or more counts support this clonotype. The gene calls are TRBV5-1 and TRBJ1-1; a weak D match, TRBD1 (5 bases). The CDR3 has 13 amino acids. CDR1 is SGHRS, CDR2 YFSETQ, per germline. V lost 1 base, J lost 4 bases, and 8 bases lay in between. In DNA form, the CDR3 reads TGCGCCAGCAGCTTGTCAGGGTTCACTGAAGCTTTCTTT. Protein sequence: CASSLSGFTEAFF. The variable domain in full, completed from reference TRBV5-1 and TRBJ1-1, reads KAGVTQTPRYLIKTRGQQVTLSCSPISGHRSVSWYQQTPGQGLQFLFEYFSETQRNKGNFPGRFSGRQFSNSRSEMNVSTLELGDSALYLCASSLSGFTEAFFGQGTRLTVV.

This sequence joins TRBV5-6 and TRBJ1-5, with a possible D match to TRBD1 (6 bases). V lost 0 bases and J 7 bases, leaving 11 bases between the germline ends. Germline loops: CDR1 SGHDT, CDR2 YYEEEE. This CDR3 is 14 amino acids long. CDR3 coding DNA: TGTGCCAGCAGCTTGGCGAGGGGGAGACAGCCCCAGCATTTT. This sequence encodes CASSLARGRQPQHF.

This clonotype was counted a few times. The chain combines TRBV12-5 with TRBJ1-2; D uncertain. The germline V and J ends were trimmed by 6 bases and 8 bases, with 10 bases remaining between them. The CDR3 totals 11 residues. Germline values: CDR1 LGHNT, CDR2 FRNRAP. CDR3 loop: CASGHEGGYTF. DNA for the CDR3: TGTGCTAGTGGCCACGAAGGGGGCTACACCTTC.

The chain couples TRBV18 to TRBJ2-3; no clear D gene. V was shortened by 2 bases and J by 1 base, with 10 bases between the two germline ends. This CDR3 contains 15 residues. The germline V gene has CDR1 KGHSH and CDR2 LQKENI. The CDR3 sequence is CASSPFPPGTDTQYF. DNA for the CDR3: TGTGCCAGCTCACCATTCCCGCCCGGCACAGATACGCAGTATTTT.

This chain uses TRBV5-1 with TRBJ2-1; 9 bases are shared with TRBD2. The germline CDR1 and CDR2 sequences are SGHRS and YFSETQ. The CDR3 runs 14 residues. After removal of 5 bases from V and 9 bases from J, the junction contained 9 bases not matched to a gene. The DNA of the CDR3 is TGCGCCAGCAGTATCTGGGGTAGCGGGGGTGAGCAGTTCTTC. Protein: CASSIWGSGGEQFF. Full variable domain (outside the CDR3, taken from reference TRBV5-1 and TRBJ2-1): KAGVTQTPRYLIKTRGQQVTLSCSPISGHRSVSWYQQTPGQGLQFLFEYFSETQRNKGNFPGRFSGRQFSNSRSEMNVSTLELGDSALYLCASSIWGSGGEQFFGPGTRLTVL.

The chain has TRBV6-5 and TRBJ1-6, with unresolved D. The V end lost 2 bases, the J end lost 10 bases, and 15 bases lay between the germline ends. The CDR3 totals 15 residues. Germline CDR1 MNHEY, CDR2 SVGAGI. Here the CDR3 DNA reads TGTGCCAGCAGTTACAGGGAGGGATTCGGGTCACCCCTCCACTTT. Amino acid sequence: CASSYREGFGSPLHF.

The chain carries TRBV20-1 and TRBJ2-7, with TRBD1 matching 8 bases. The CDR3 is made up of 13 amino acids. Per germline, CDR1 DFQATT and CDR2 SNEGSKA (reference sequence). With V trimmed by 4 bases and J by 0 bases, 2 bases remained unmatched. The DNA of the CDR3 is TGCAGTGCTACAGGGGGCGTCTCCTACGAGCAGTACTTC. This encodes CSATGGVSYEQYF.